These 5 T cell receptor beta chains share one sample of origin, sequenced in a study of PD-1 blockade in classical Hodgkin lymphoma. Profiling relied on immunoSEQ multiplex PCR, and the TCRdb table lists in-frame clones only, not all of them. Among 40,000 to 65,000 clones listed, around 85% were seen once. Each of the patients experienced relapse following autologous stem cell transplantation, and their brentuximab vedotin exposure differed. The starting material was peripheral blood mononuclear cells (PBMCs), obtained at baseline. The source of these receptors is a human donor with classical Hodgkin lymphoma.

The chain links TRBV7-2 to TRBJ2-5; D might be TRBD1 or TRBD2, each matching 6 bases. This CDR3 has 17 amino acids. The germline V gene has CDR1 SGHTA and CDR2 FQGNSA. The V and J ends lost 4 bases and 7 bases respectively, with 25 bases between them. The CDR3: CASSSGVLGRGRRTQYF. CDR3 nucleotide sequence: TGTGCCAGCAGCTCGGGCGTATTGGGACGGGGGCGGCGGACCCAGTACTTC.

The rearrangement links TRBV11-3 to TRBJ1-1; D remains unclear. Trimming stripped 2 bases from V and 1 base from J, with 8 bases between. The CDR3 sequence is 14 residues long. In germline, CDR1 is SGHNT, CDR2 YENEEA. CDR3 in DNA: TGTGCCAGCAGCTTACGCAGGCCGAACACTGAAGCTTTCTTT. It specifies CASSLRRPNTEAFF.

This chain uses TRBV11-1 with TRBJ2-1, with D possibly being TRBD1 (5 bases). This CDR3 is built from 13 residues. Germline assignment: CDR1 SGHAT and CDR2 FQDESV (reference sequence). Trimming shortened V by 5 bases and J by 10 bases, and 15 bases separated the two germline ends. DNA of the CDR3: TGTGCCAGCAGCCCTAGGGGCCGATTAGAGCAGTTCTTC. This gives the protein CASSPRGRLEQFF.

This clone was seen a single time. The CDR3 region has the DNA TGTGCCAGCAATTTCGAGGGACTAGGCGAGCAGTACGTC. It translates to CASNFEGLGEQYV. This chain connects TRBV7-9 to TRBJ2-7; 8 bases agree with TRBD2. CDR1 is SEHNR, CDR2 FQNEAQ, per germline (reference sequence). The CDR3 sequence is 13 residues long. V gave up 7 bases and J gave up 6 bases; unmatched junction bases: 8.

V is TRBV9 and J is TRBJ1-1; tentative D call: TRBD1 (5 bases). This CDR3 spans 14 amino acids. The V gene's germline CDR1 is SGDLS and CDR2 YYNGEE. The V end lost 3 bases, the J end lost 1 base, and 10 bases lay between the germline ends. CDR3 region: CASSDGTPNTEAFF. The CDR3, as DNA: TGTGCCAGCAGCGACGGGACTCCGAACACTGAAGCTTTCTTT.